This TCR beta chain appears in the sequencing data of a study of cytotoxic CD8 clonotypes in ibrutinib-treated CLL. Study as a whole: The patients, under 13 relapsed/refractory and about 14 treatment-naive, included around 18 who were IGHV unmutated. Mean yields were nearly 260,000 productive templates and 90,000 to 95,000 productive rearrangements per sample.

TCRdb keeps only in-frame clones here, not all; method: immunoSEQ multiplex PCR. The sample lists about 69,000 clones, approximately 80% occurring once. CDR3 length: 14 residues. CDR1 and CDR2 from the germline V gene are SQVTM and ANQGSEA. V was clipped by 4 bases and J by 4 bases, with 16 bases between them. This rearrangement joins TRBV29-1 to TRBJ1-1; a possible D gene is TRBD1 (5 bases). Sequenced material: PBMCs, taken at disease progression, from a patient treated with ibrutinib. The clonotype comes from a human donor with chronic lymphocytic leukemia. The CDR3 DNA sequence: TGCAGCGTTGTCGGGCAGGGTTTGCGCACTGAAGCTTTCTTT. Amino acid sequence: CSVVGQGLRTEAFF. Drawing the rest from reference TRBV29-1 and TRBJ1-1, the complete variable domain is SAVISQKPSRDICQRGTSLTIQCQVDSQVTMMFWYRQQPGQSLTLIATANQGSEATYESGFVIDKFPISRPNLTFSTLTVSNMSPEDSSIYLCSVVGQGLRTEAFFGQGTRLTVV.